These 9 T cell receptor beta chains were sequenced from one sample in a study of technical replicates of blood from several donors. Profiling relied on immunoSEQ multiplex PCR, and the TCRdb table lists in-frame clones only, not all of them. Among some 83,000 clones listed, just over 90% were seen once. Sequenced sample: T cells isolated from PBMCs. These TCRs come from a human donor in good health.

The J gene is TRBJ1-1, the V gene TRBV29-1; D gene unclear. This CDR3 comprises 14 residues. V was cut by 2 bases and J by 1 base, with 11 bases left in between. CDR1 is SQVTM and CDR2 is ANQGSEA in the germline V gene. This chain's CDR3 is CSVESGEANTEAFF. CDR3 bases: TGCAGCGTTGAATCCGGGGAGGCGAACACTGAAGCTTTCTTT.

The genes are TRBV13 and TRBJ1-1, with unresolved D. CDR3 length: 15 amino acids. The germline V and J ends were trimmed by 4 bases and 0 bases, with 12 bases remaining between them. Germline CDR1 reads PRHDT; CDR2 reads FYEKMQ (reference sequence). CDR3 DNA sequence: TGTGCCAGCAGCTCGAACGCACTAGTGAACACTGAAGCTTTCTTT. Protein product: CASSSNALVNTEAFF. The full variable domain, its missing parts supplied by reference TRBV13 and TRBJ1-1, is AAGVIQSPRHLIKEKRETATLKCYPIPRHDTVYWYQQGPGQDPQFLISFYEKMQSDKGSIPDRFSAQQFSDYHSELNMSSLELGDSALYFCASSSNALVNTEAFFGQGTRLTVV.

The CDR3 sequence: CASSQGTVNTEAFF. CDR3 in DNA: TGTGCCAGCAGCCAAGGGACAGTGAACACTGAAGCTTTCTTT. V and J are TRBV6-5 and TRBJ1-1; TRBD1 aligns across 7 bases. The CDR3 is 14 amino acids. Germline CDR1 MNHEY, CDR2 SVGAGI. The junction had 4 bases not matched to a gene; V was cut back by 6 bases and J by 0 bases.

The CDR3, as DNA: TGTGCCAGCAGTCCCACTGGGTCGAGCGTCTCCTACGAGCAGTACTTC. It encodes CASSPTGSSVSYEQYF. The rearrangement links TRBV28 to TRBJ2-7; D is undetermined. There are 16 residues in the CDR3. The ends were cut back, 5 bases at V and 0 bases at J, with 17 bases in the middle. Germline CDR1 is MDHEN and CDR2 is SYDVKM.

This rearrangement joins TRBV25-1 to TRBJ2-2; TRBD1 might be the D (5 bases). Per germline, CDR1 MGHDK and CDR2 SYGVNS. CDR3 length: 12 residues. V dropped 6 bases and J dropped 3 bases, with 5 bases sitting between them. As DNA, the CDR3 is TGTGCCAGCAGCAGGGACACCGGGGAGCTGTTTTTT. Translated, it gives CASSRDTGELFF.

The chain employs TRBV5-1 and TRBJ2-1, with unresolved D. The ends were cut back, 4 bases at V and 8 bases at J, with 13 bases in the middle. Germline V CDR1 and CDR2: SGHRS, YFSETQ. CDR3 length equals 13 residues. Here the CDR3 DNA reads TGCGCCAGCAGCCACTCGATTGTCCATGAGCAGTTCTTC. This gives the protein CASSHSIVHEQFF.

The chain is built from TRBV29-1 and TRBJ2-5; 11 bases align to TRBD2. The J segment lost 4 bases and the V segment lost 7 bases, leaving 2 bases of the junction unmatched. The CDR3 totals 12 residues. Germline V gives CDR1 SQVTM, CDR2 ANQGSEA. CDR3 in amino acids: CSGGTSGETQYF. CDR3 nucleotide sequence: TGCAGCGGTGGGACTAGCGGAGAGACCCAGTACTTC.

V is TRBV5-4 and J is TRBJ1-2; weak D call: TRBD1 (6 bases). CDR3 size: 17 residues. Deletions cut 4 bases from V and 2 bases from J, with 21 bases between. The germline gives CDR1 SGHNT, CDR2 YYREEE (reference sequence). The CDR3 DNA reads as TGTGCCAGCAGCCTAGGACAGTCGGATGTAACGAACTATGGCTACACCTTC. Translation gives CASSLGQSDVTNYGYTF.

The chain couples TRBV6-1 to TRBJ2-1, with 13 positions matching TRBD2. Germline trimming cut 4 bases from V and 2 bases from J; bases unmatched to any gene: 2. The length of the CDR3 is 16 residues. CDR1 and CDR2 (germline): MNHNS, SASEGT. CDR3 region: CASSGGTSGTYNEQFF. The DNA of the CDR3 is TGTGCCAGCAGTGGGGGGACTAGCGGGACCTACAATGAGCAGTTCTTC.